The TCR beta chain under discussion was sequenced for a study of shared clonotypes between healthy human individuals. Study-wide context: Aged between 18 and 49, the donors were a couple of women and a few men. Whole-study findings and limits: Represented diversity, genetic and exposure-history alike, was limited by few donors.

Profiled with immunoSEQ multiplex PCR; TCRdb holds only in-frame clones, not every one. Of about half a million clones listed, more than 75% are singletons. About this clone itself: Its antigen is not known.

The CDR3 contains 15 residues. The germline V gene encodes CDR1 LNHNV and CDR2 YYDKDF (reference sequence). Trimming left V 0 bases short and J 4 bases short, with 10 bases between. J is TRBJ2-1 and V is TRBV15; D is unresolved. The specimen was PBMCs. This sequence originates from a woman aged 35 to 49 in good health. Some clones in this sample may be carry-over from other donors' samples. The CDR3 loop reads CATSRDFQDYNEQFF. As DNA, the CDR3 is TGTGCCACCAGCAGAGATTTTCAGGATTACAATGAGCAGTTCTTC.